This note documents a single T cell receptor beta chain sequence. No cognate antigen has been identified for it. Within one base of it there is no much larger clone, and no base qualities were kept. The data were taken from a study of beta chain features in type 1 diabetes (dated by TCRdb to the late 2010s). For the study in its entirety: Mean age, gender distribution, total cell number and subset yield did not differ between patients and healthy donors. Across all samples, roughly 110,000,000 sorted cells were examined, and cell number per subset correlated strongly with RNA yield. The study compared the TCRB repertoires of sorted circulating CD4+ T cell subsets in recently diagnosed type 1 diabetes patients with those in matched healthy donors. Regulatory and stem cell-like memory subsets were isolated from only 8 patients and 8 healthy donors, whereas naive and central memory subsets came from all 30 or so donors.

The High Capacity cDNA Reverse Transcription Kit was used to reverse transcribe all of the isolated RNA, meaning that expressed TCRB transcripts were what got sequenced. Deep immunoSEQ sequencing was applied to naive, central memory and regulatory T cell samples, giving an average of about 3.57 million total reads per sample. Sorted cells were lysed in RLT buffer and RNA was extracted with DNase-treated RNeasy Micro or Mini kits, depending on cell number. Each cell subset was processed on its own to prevent cross-contamination, while patient and healthy donor samples were processed together. The immunoSEQ multiplex PCR was used to amplify TCRB sequences from cDNA, generating 87-bp fragments that spanned the CDR3 region. Sequencing of the amplicons was done on the Illumina HiSeq platform. From the authors' description of their analysis: Synthetic template baselines were used to correct PCR bias computationally, reads within Hamming distance 2 were collapsed together, and singletons that could not be merged were discarded. Reads were aligned against IMGT to assign V, D and J genes, CDR3 length and insertions or deletions at six rearrangement sites. Within each subset, clonotype counts were normalized to the number of sorted cells before true diversity and Gini coefficients were calculated with the tcR R package. The overlap coefficient, calculated on TCRB nucleotide sequences, was used to measure repertoire sharing. As a proxy for the pre-selection repertoire, out-of-frame TCRB sequences from naive cells were analyzed. TCRdb stores this immuneACCESS table with in-frame sequences only. Part of the clones is absent; in the studies checked, under half of the shortfall reflects unresolved V genes, and no reason is known for the rest. That table is the source of V, J and clone size, and D and trimming were worked out from the DNA. A total of 300,000 to 350,000 clones appear in this sample, approximately 13% of them only once. 0.015% of the sample goes to the ten largest clones.

The CDR3 covers 15 residues, taking in both the cysteine and the phenylalanine. Of all the DNA, just the CDR3 is kept, 45 bases in frame from base 1. The germline V gene yields SGHAT for CDR1 and FQNNGV for CDR2. Trimming leaves V shorter by 5 bases and J shorter by 3 bases, with the junction holding 5 bases beyond the gene matches. A single peripheral blood draw of around 120 mL on average was collected from each donor into heparinised tubes. A BD FACSAria II and a panel including CD45RO, CCR7, CD25, CD127, CD95 and CD27 were used to sort naive, central memory, regulatory and stem cell-like memory CD4+ T cells. All sorted populations exceeded 95% purity. Right away, PBMCs were isolated by Lymphoprep density gradient centrifugation and were stained directly, with no culture step. To minimize batch effects, samples were stained and sorted in pairs, one healthy donor with one patient per experiment.

The full study reports these points: Because cDNA rather than genomic DNA was sequenced, highly expressing activated cells could have been over-represented, although no difference in activation and CD3 levels was found between groups. HLA sub-analyses involved small numbers of individuals, so any influence of HLA type on TCRB rearrangement remained unresolved. Patients with type 1 diabetes made fewer insertions and deleted more nucleotides at VDJ recombination sites, implying thymic rearrangement abnormalities. Shorter templates might be favored by PCR, yet because patient and control samples were amplified and corrected together, any such skew would affect both groups equally. Naive, central memory and regulatory TCRB repertoires appeared to be more alike among patients than among healthy donors. In all four CD4+ subsets, TCRB CDR3 length was moderately but significantly shorter in type 1 diabetes patients.

The clonotype comes from a woman aged 18-29 years with type 1 diabetes. Rearrangement joined TRBV11-2 to TRBJ2-1; TRBD1 fits 9 bases in the junction. The sequencing sample was made of naive CD4+ T cells from blood. Interpreted using the paper, the cell subset or site label stands for: true naive CD4+ T cells. The CDR3 region has the sequence CASSPGTGIYNEQFF. The DNA sequence is given as TGTGCCAGCAGCCCTGGGACAGGGATCTACAATGAGCAGTTCTTC.